The 11 T cell receptor beta chains below all came from one sample that was sequenced in a study of spatial heterogeneity in lung cancer. TCRdb reprocessed the 5' RACE reads with MiXCR, giving one entry per CDR3 protein. The data hold 3,000 to 4,000 distinct CDR3 sequences, with approximately 7% observed a single time. Stated time point: sample taken at primary tumor resection. From tumor, nontumor lung or frozen PBMC, whole RNA was taken unsorted for sequencing. The sample was normal lung tissue next to the tumor, taken at surgery. Receptors originate from a male donor with early-stage non-small cell lung cancer.

By frequency in the sample, this clonotype is medium-sized. The rearrangement joins TRBV20-1 to TRBJ2-1; 9 nucleotides line up with TRBD2. This CDR3 contains 15 residues. CDR1 DFQATT and CDR2 SNEGSKA come from the germline V gene (reference sequence). The junction had 9 bases not matched to a gene; V was cut back by 4 bases and J by 5 bases. CDR3 sequence reads: CSAIDSGGPDNEQFF. As DNA, the CDR3 is TGCAGTGCTATTGACAGCGGGGGGCCTGACAATGAGCAGTTCTTC.

This clonotype is categorized as medium-sized (0.01 to 0.1%). The genes are TRBV27 and TRBJ2-6; D possibly matches TRBD1 or TRBD2 (5 bases each). CDR3 size: 16 residues. Trimming left V 2 bases short and J 2 bases short, with 10 bases between. Germline CDR1 reads MNHEY; CDR2 reads SMNVEV (reference sequence). The CDR3 protein is CASSLNLGAGANVLTF. The CDR3 region has the DNA TGTGCCAGCAGTTTAAATCTGGGGGCTGGGGCCAACGTCCTGACTTTC.

In this sample, this clonotype turned up many times. The J gene is TRBJ1-1, the V gene TRBV7-3, with D perhaps matching TRBD1 (5 bases). V lost 1 base, J lost 6 bases, and 15 bases lay in between. The CDR3 runs 15 residues. Germline-derived CDR1 and CDR2 are SGHTA and FQGTGA. The CDR3 DNA is TGTGCCAGCAGCTTAATGACGGTGGGGCAGGCTGAAGCTTTCTTT. Residues: CASSLMTVGQAEAFF.

By proportion, this clonotype is medium-sized (0.01 to 0.1%). This sequence joins TRBV6-2 or TRBV6-3 and TRBJ1-1; possibly TRBD1 for D (5 bases). The germline CDR1 and CDR2 sequences are MNHEY and SVGEGT. V lost 6 bases to trimming and J lost 0 bases, with 11 bases between them. This CDR3 is built from 14 residues. CDR3 DNA: TGTGCCAGCAGCGGTCGGACACTGAACACTGAAGCTTTCTTT. It yields the protein CASSGRTLNTEAFF.

This clonotype was picked up many times. The rearrangement uses TRBV7-9 and TRBJ1-1, with D unresolved. Trimming removed 4 bases from V and 4 bases from J, with 7 bases in between. Per germline, CDR1 SEHNR and CDR2 FQNEAQ (reference sequence). The CDR3 extends over 12 amino acids. In DNA form, the CDR3 reads TGTGCCAGCAGCTGGGTATCCACTGAAGCTTTCTTT. Residues: CASSWVSTEAFF.

This clonotype appeared a few times. The V gene is TRBV6-2 or TRBV6-3, the J gene TRBJ1-1; a possible D gene is TRBD1 (5 bases). Germline V gene lookup returns CDR1 MNHEY and CDR2 SVGEGT. V lost 9 bases, J lost 5 bases, and 13 bases lay in between. The CDR3 extends over 12 amino acids. For the CDR3, the DNA is TGTGCCAGTGGGACCTTTGGTACTGAAGCTTTCTTT. Protein product: CASGTFGTEAFF.

The sample holds many counts of this clonotype. The rearrangement uses TRBV7-9 and TRBJ2-5; 8 bases align to TRBD2. This CDR3 is built from 15 residues. Germline-derived CDR1 and CDR2 are SEHNR and FQNEAQ (reference sequence). J was trimmed by 5 bases and V by 0 bases; bases with no gene match: 5. The CDR3 coding sequence is TGTGCCAGCAGCTTAGCCGGGACTAGTTTGGAGACCCAGTACTTC. The encoded protein is CASSLAGTSLETQYF.

This clonotype is labeled as medium-sized (0.01 to 0.1%). The CDR3 region has the DNA TGTGCCAGCAGTTACGCAGATCCGGGCCGTCAGCCCCAGCATTTT. Protein: CASSYADPGRQPQHF. V is TRBV6-6 and J is TRBJ1-5, with unresolved D. Germline CDR1 and CDR2: MNHNY and SVGAGI (reference sequence). There are 15 residues in the CDR3. Deletions cut 2 bases from V and 6 bases from J, with 14 bases between.

This clonotype has at least ten counts. J is TRBJ2-2 and V is TRBV24-1, with 7 positions matching TRBD1. The length of the CDR3 is 14 residues. CDR1 and CDR2 (germline): KGHDR, SFDVKD. Trimming removed 7 bases from V and 4 bases from J; junction bases left unmatched: 5. For the CDR3, the DNA is TGTGCCACCAGCCGGACAGGAGCCACCGGGGAGCTGTTTTTT. As protein: CATSRTGATGELFF.

By sample fraction, this clonotype is medium-sized. The chain links TRBV7-9 to TRBJ2-2, with 7 bases identical to TRBD2. J was trimmed by 1 base and V by 5 bases; bases with no gene match: 4. CDR3 length: 15 amino acids. Germline values: CDR1 SEHNR, CDR2 FQNEAQ (reference sequence). The CDR3 spells CASSPKRENTGELFF. In nucleotides, the CDR3 is TGTGCCAGCAGCCCTAAGCGGGAGAACACCGGGGAGCTGTTTTTT.

The CDR3: CSAITVNTEAFF. CDR3 bases: TGCAGCGCTATTACAGTGAACACTGAAGCTTTCTTT. The rearrangement links TRBV29-1 to TRBJ1-1, with D unclear. The CDR3 is made up of 12 amino acids. V was shortened by 7 bases and J by 0 bases, with 9 bases between the two germline ends. Per the germline V gene, CDR1 is SQVTM and CDR2 is ANQGSEA.